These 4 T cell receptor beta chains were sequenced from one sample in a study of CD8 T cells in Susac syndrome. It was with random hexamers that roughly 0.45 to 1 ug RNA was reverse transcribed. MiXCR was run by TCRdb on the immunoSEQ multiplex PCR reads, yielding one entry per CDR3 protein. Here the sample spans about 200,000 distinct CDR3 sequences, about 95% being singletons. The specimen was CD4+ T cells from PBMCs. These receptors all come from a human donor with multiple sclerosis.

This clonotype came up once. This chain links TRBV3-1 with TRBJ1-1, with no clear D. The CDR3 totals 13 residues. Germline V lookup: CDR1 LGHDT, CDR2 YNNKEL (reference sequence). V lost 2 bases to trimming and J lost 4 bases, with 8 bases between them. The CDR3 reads CASSQLGPTEAFF. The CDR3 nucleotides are TGTGCCAGCAGCCAACTCGGACCCACTGAAGCTTTCTTT.

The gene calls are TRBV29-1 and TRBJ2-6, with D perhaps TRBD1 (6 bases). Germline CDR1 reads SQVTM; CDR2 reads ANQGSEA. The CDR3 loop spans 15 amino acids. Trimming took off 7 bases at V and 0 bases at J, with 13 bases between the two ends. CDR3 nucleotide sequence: TGCAGCGGGGGGCCCACGGGCTCTGGGGCCAACGTCCTGACTTTC. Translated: CSGGPTGSGANVLTF. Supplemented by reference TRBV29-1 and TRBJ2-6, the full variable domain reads SAVISQKPSRDICQRGTSLTIQCQVDSQVTMMFWYRQQPGQSLTLIATANQGSEATYESGFVIDKFPISRPNLTFSTLTVSNMSPEDSSIYLCSGGPTGSGANVLTFGAGSRLTVL.

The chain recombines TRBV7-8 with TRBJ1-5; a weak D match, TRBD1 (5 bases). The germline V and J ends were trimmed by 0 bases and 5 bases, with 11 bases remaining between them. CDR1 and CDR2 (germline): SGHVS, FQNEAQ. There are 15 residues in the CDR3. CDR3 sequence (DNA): TGTGCCAGCAGCTTAGCGGCAGGGAGAGATCAGCCCCAGCATTTT. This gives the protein CASSLAAGRDQPQHF.

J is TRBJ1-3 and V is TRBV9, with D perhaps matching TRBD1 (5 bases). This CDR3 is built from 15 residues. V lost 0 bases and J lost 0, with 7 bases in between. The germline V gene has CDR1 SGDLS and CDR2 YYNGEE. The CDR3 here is CASSVGRASGNTIYF. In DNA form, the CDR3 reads TGTGCCAGCAGCGTAGGCAGGGCCTCTGGAAACACCATATATTTT.